Described below is a single T cell receptor beta chain sequence and its context. Its antigen target is currently unknown. No clone much larger than this one lies a single base away; base qualities are absent. This record comes from a study of blood T cell repertoires in COVID-19 (TCRdb year 2020). With regard to the full study: Collaborator samples came from the United States, Italy and Spain and covered acute and convalescent phases of COVID-19. The prospective study material was composed of cDNA or gDNA derived from T cells, B-cell-depleted T cells, or PBMCs. Subjects who had been exposed to COVID-19, were actively infected with it, or had recovered from it provided the deeply sampled blood TCRbeta repertoires that made up the dataset. The repertoires were released in a freely available public database meant as a resource for research on the immune response to SARS-CoV-2. Samples came from the ongoing ImmuneRACE study (first 160 participants) plus 1,254 subjects from 6 global collaborators. Nearly every sample came with metadata listing a de-identified subject ID, COVID-19 status, age in years and sex. HLA class I and class II types, where available, came from metadata supplied by the sample provider rather than from assay-based typing. Results and caveats for the whole study, not just this receptor: How much clinical and demographic metadata was included differed by source and by participant, and the metadata was provided uncurated.

The immunoSEQ Assay, a bias-controlled multiplex PCR, was used to amplify TCRbeta CDR3 regions from genomic DNA. In the authors' own workflow: The number of nucleated cells in each sample was estimated by amplification of reference gene primers within the assay. Sequence reads were collapsed and filtered to measure the absolute abundance of every unique TCRbeta CDR3 rearrangement. For each sample, productive Simpson clonality was calculated as the square root of Simpson's diversity index over productive rearrangements. TCRdb took this table from immuneACCESS and kept in-frame rearrangements with V and J called. Such tables lack part of the clones; where checked against another copy, unresolved V genes explain under half of the gap, and the rest is unexplained. Clone size and V and J calls were adopted from that table, with D and trimming inferred from the DNA. The table for this sample lists around 270,000 clones; roughly 91% of them were counted only once. Roughly 5% of the sample belongs to the ten largest clones.

The trim is 5 bases for V and 3 bases for J, with a gap of 12 bases between the germline ends. Measured from the cysteine to the phenylalanine, the CDR3 is 14 residues long. CDR3 DNA only is kept here, 42 bases in frame from base 1. CDR1 and CDR2 are drawn from the germline V gene: SGHDT, YYEEEE. The collaborating institutions used their own protocols to collect whole blood in K2EDTA tubes. Collaborator samples were shipped for TCRbeta analysis as frozen whole blood, isolated PBMCs, or DNA extracted from either sample type. This sequence uses TRBV5-6 and TRBJ2-1, and TRBD2 may be the D gene, going by 5 matching bases. Sample: peripheral blood. This TCR was sampled from a man aged 40-55 years with acute or convalescent COVID-19. The CDR3 region reads CASSTRTGYNEQFF. The bases read TGTGCCAGCAGTACCCGGACTGGCTACAATGAGCAGTTCTTC.